These 10 T cell receptor beta chains were sequenced from one sample in a study of Ad26.COV2.S vaccination and SARS-CoV-2 variants. The treatment here: 15 to 20 received Ad26.COV2.S at low or high dose, single or two shots; 5 received placebo; per-sample allocation not given. Repertoires come from day 63 after the first vaccine or placebo injection. The method was immunoSEQ multiplex PCR; TCRdb's version includes in-frame clones alone and lacks a portion of them. The sample has roughly 320,000 clones; around four fifths are singletons. Source: peripheral blood, taken in a trial of Ad26.COV2.S vaccine versus placebo. All receptors come from a person aged 18 to 59 who received the Ad26.COV2.S COVID-19 vaccine or a placebo.

This chain uses TRBV2 with TRBJ2-7; TRBD1 agrees at 9 bases. V gave up 5 bases and J gave up 5 bases; unmatched junction bases: 10. This CDR3 is built from 15 residues. The germline V gene encodes CDR1 SNHLY and CDR2 FYNNEI. CDR3 DNA sequence: TGTGCCAGCAGTCGTATCCGGACAGGGGTGCACGAGCAGTACTTC. Protein: CASSRIRTGVHEQYF.

V and J are TRBV5-6 and TRBJ1-2; D gene ambiguous. CDR1 is SGHDT and CDR2 is YYEEEE in the germline V gene. This CDR3 has 11 amino acids. The ends were cut back, 1 base at V and 3 bases at J, with 1 base in the middle. The CDR3 DNA is TGTGCCAGCAGCTTGTACTATGGCTACACCTTC. Translating gives CASSLYYGYTF.

The V gene is TRBV11-3, the J gene TRBJ2-7; D is perhaps TRBD2 (7 bases). Trimming removed 1 base at V and 2 bases at J, with 12 bases between. CDR1 and CDR2 (germline): SGHNT, YENEEA. The CDR3 covers 15 residues. The CDR3 DNA reads TGTGCCAGCAGCTTAGGTGGGGGGGCTACCTACGAGCAGTACTTC. It encodes CASSLGGGATYEQYF.

The sample holds one count of this clone. The rearrangement uses TRBV5-1 and TRBJ2-2; D possibly corresponds to TRBD1 (6 bases). Trimming removed 0 bases at V and 7 bases at J, with 10 bases between. The CDR3 is made up of 14 amino acids. The germline CDR1 and CDR2 sequences are SGHRS and YFSETQ. The CDR3, as DNA: TGCGCCAGCAGCTTGGACAGGGTAAACGGGGAGCTGTTTTTT. Its translation is CASSLDRVNGELFF.

The CDR3 nucleotides are TGTGTAATTCGGGGAGGGGTCTCTGGAAACACCATATATTTT. Protein product: CVIRGGVSGNTIYF. The V gene is TRBV28, the J gene TRBJ1-3, with D perhaps TRBD1 (5 bases). The CDR3 extends over 14 amino acids. Germline CDR1 reads MDHEN; CDR2 reads SYDVKM.

This rearrangement joins TRBV7-9 to TRBJ2-7, with a weak D call TRBD2 (7 bases). V shed 5 bases and J shed 5 bases, with 22 bases lying between them. The CDR3 consists of 16 residues. CDR1 and CDR2 (germline): SEHNR, FQNEAQ (reference sequence). CDR3 sequence: CASSHTFPGGRNEQYF. As DNA, the CDR3 is TGTGCCAGCAGCCACACATTTCCGGGGGGCCGCAACGAGCAGTACTTC. The full variable domain, its missing parts supplied by reference TRBV7-9 and TRBJ2-7, is DTGVSQNPRHKITKRGQNVTFRCDPISEHNRLYWYRQTLGQGPEFLTYFQNEAQLEKSRLLSDRFSAERPKGSFSTLEIQRTEQGDSAMYLCASSHTFPGGRNEQYFGPGTRLTVT.

V usage is TRBV10-2 and J usage is TRBJ2-1; D unresolved. Trimming removed 6 bases at V and 9 bases at J, with 12 bases between. This CDR3 is 12 amino acids long. Germline CDR1 is WSHSY and CDR2 is SAAADI. The CDR3 protein is CASSFLGGEQFF. As DNA, the CDR3 is TGCGCCAGCAGCTTCCTCGGTGGTGAGCAGTTCTTC.

The chain has TRBV4-1 and TRBJ2-7; 7 nucleotides line up with TRBD2. CDR3 length equals 15 residues. J was trimmed by 2 bases and V by 3 bases; bases with no gene match: 7. Germline CDR1 is MGHRA and CDR2 is YSYEKL. Written as DNA, the CDR3 is TGCGCCAGCAGCCAGAGGGAGGGTAACGCCTACGAGCAGTACTTC. Amino acids: CASSQREGNAYEQYF.

The chain combines TRBV3-1 (or the pseudogene TRBV3-2) with TRBJ2-5; 7 bases line up with TRBD1. Germline V CDR1 and CDR2: LGHDT, YNNKEL (reference sequence). CDR3 length: 15 amino acids. Losses at the gene ends were 6 bases for V and 5 bases for J; bases not matched to a gene: 12. CDR3 bases: TGTGCCAGCAGTCGGCAAACAGGGGCGGAGGAGACCCAGTACTTC. It yields the protein CASSRQTGAEETQYF.

About this clone: This sample also contains other DNA sequences that code for the same CDR3. DNA for the CDR3: TGCAGTGGAGGGATCCAAGAGACCCAGTACTTC. Translated, it gives CSGGIQETQYF. The chain employs TRBV20-1 and TRBJ2-5, with a tentative D call TRBD2 (5 bases). With 7 bases removed from V and 1 base from J, the gap between germline ends came to 7 bases. CDR1 is DFQATT, CDR2 SNEGSKA, per germline (reference sequence). This CDR3 comprises 11 residues.